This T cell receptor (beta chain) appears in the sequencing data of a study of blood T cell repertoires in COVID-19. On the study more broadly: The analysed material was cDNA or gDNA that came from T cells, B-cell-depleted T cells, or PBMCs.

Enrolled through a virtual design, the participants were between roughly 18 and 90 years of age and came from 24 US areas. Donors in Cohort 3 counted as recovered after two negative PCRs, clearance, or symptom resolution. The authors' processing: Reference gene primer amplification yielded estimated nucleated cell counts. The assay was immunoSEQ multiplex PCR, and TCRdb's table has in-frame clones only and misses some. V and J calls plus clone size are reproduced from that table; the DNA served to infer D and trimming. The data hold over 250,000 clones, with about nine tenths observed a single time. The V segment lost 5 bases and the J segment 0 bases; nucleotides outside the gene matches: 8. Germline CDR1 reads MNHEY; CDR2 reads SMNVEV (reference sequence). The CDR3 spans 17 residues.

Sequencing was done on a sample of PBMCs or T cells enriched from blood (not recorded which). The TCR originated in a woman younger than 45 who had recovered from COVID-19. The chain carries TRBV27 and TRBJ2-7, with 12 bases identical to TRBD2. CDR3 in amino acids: CASSRIRLAGVSYEQYF. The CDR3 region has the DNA TGTGCCAGCAGTCGCATCCGACTAGCGGGGGTCTCCTACGAGCAGTACTTC.